The next 16 T cell receptor beta chains were all read from a single sample in a study of T cells in Graves' hyperthyroidism and ophthalmopathy. What was amplified from RNA transcripts were TCR beta CDR3 regions. The HTBI primer set served for first-round RT-PCR of the TCR CDR3. TCRdb re-derived calls from the multiplex PCR reads in MiXCR, one entry per CDR3 protein. In the table there are roughly 180,000 distinct CDR3 sequences, approximately 17% of which are singletons. The sample taken for sequencing was blood. The receptors derive from a woman aged 45-65 years with Graves' hyperthyroidism.

This clonotype was seen at least ten times. V usage is TRBV27 and J usage is TRBJ2-4; D remains unclear. V lost 4 bases to trimming and J lost 5 bases, with 9 bases between them. The V gene's germline CDR1 is MNHEY and CDR2 SMNVEV (reference sequence). The CDR3 covers 13 residues. CDR3 DNA: TGTGCCAGCAGTTACGGGTATCAAAACATTCAGTACTTC. Its translation is CASSYGYQNIQYF.

This clonotype has at least ten counts. V is TRBV11-2 and J is TRBJ2-1, with D unclear. The CDR3 is made up of 15 amino acids. Germline values: CDR1 SGHAT, CDR2 FQNNGV. V shed 0 bases and J shed 10 bases, with 16 bases lying between them. The CDR3, as DNA: TGTGCCAGCAGCTTAGATAGTGTTGAATTGGGGGAGCAGTTCTTC. Amino acid sequence: CASSLDSVELGEQFF.

This clonotype was seen ten or more times. V and J are TRBV28 and TRBJ2-2; 9 bases are shared with TRBD2. This CDR3 has 18 amino acids. Germline CDR1 is MDHEN and CDR2 is SYDVKM. With V trimmed by 4 bases and J by 1 base, 10 bases remained unmatched. The CDR3 DNA follows: TGTGCCAGCAGTTGGCCGAGGCTAGCGGGGCGGAACACCGGGGAGCTGTTTTTT. Protein product: CASSWPRLAGRNTGELFF.

This clonotype was found a few times. A much larger clone differs from this one at a single base, so this may be a read error. V usage is TRBV29-1 and J usage is TRBJ2-1; D perhaps matches TRBD1 (5 bases). From germline, CDR1 is SQVTM and CDR2 ANQGSEA. The CDR3 is made up of 12 amino acids. As DNA, the CDR3 is TGCAGCGCCCTCAATTGGGGCAATGAGCGGTTCTTC. Translating gives CSALNWGNERFF.

On this clonotype itself: This may stem from a read error, because a much larger clone lies one nucleotide away. This chain joins TRBV9 and TRBJ2-1, with 11 positions matching TRBD2. Germline loops: CDR1 SGDLS, CDR2 YYNGEE. CDR3 length equals 15 residues. The CDR3 sequence is CASSPVSGGADERFF. Written as DNA, the CDR3 is TGTGCCAGCAGTCCCGTTAGCGGGGGGGCCGATGAGCGGTTCTTC.

This clonotype has just a few counts. The V and J genes are TRBV6-1 and TRBJ2-2; tentative D call: TRBD1 (6 bases). Germline loops: CDR1 MNHNS, CDR2 SASEGT. Trimming shortened V by 5 bases and J by 3 bases, and 19 bases separated the two germline ends. This CDR3 has 17 residues. The CDR3: CASSSHHAGADTGELFF. The CDR3 region has the DNA TGTGCCAGCAGTTCACATCATGCAGGGGCTGACACCGGGGAGCTGTTTTTT.

The chain has TRBV12-3 or TRBV12-4 and TRBJ2-1; D is perhaps TRBD2 (5 bases). The ends were cut back, 6 bases at V and 0 bases at J, with 15 bases in the middle. This CDR3 spans 16 amino acids. In DNA, the CDR3 is TGTGCCAGCAGCGTAGGCCCGGGAATCTCCTACAATGAGCAGTTCTTC. Its translation: CASSVGPGISYNEQFF.

The table lists this clonotype with many counts. The rearrangement links TRBV24-1 to TRBJ1-2; D remains ambiguous. Trimming took 5 bases from V and 5 from J, leaving 8 bases between them. Germline values: CDR1 KGHDR, CDR2 SFDVKD. This CDR3 is 12 amino acids long. The CDR3 DNA follows: TGTGCCACCAGTGCCCCGGGATATGGCTACACCTTC. Translating it yields CATSAPGYGYTF.

This clonotype was recorded at least ten times. The CDR3 DNA reads as TGCAGTGCTAGTCACGGGGGGGCCGGCTCCTACAATGAGCAGTTCTTC. Amino acids: CSASHGGAGSYNEQFF. V usage is TRBV20-1 and J usage is TRBJ2-1, with 8 bases identical to TRBD2. Trimming cost V 3 bases and J 0 bases; bases outside gene matches: 7. CDR1 DFQATT and CDR2 SNEGSKA come from the germline V gene (reference sequence). The CDR3 has 16 amino acids.

This clonotype was counted at least ten times. This chain joins TRBV3-1 and TRBJ2-1; 9 bases are a match to TRBD2. Germline trimming cut 1 base from V and 5 bases from J; bases unmatched to any gene: 0. CDR1 LGHDT and CDR2 YNNKEL come from the germline V gene (reference sequence). The CDR3 contains 14 residues. The CDR3 sequence: CASSQVAGDNEQFF. The DNA of the CDR3 is TGTGCCAGCAGCCAAGTAGCGGGGGACAATGAGCAGTTCTTC.

Ten or more counts support this clonotype. V and J are TRBV28 and TRBJ1-2, with 9 bases lining up with TRBD1. The CDR3 spans 15 residues. Trimming took 6 bases from V and 7 from J; bases not matched to a gene: 12. Germline CDR1 MDHEN, CDR2 SYDVKM. CDR3 protein: CASRLQGARIRGYTF. In DNA, the CDR3 is TGTGCCAGCAGGCTACAGGGGGCGCGAATTCGTGGCTACACCTTC.

This clonotype appeared a few times. The chain carries TRBV24-1 and TRBJ1-2, with TRBD1 as a possible D gene (5 bases). From germline, CDR1 is KGHDR and CDR2 SFDVKD. V shed 2 bases and J shed 2 bases, with 8 bases lying between them. The CDR3 consists of 14 residues. The CDR3 DNA reads as TGTGCCACCAGTGATTCGGGACTGAACTATGGCTACACCTTC. It codes for CATSDSGLNYGYTF.

This clonotype was seen at least ten times. The chain has TRBV7-9 and TRBJ1-1; 9 nucleotides align to TRBD1. Germline CDR1 SEHNR, CDR2 FQNEAQ (reference sequence). Unmatched junction bases numbered 8, after V lost 6 bases and J lost 9 bases. This CDR3 contains 13 residues. In DNA, the CDR3 is TGTGCCAGCAGGCGGACAGGGGATCCCCAAGCTTTCTTT. Translating gives CASRRTGDPQAFF.

The sample holds many counts of this clonotype. The genes are TRBV7-2 and TRBJ2-7, with D hard to call. V lost 1 base and J 1 base, leaving 8 bases between the germline ends. Germline V gives CDR1 SGHTA, CDR2 FQGNSA. CDR3 length: 14 residues. CDR3 coding DNA: TGTGCCAGCAGCTTAGGGCTGGGATCCTACGAGCAGTACTTC. Protein: CASSLGLGSYEQYF.

There are many counts of this clonotype. This chain uses TRBV15 with TRBJ2-5; 7 bases map to TRBD2. The germline V gene has CDR1 LNHNV and CDR2 YYDKDF (reference sequence). This CDR3 region has 14 residues. V dropped 4 bases and J dropped 7; count of bases not matched to a gene: 9. The CDR3 DNA reads TGTGCCACCAGCACCCCGGGAGGATGGGGGACCCAGTACTTC. Amino acids: CATSTPGGWGTQYF.

A word on this clonotype: This may arise from a read error, as a much more abundant clone is one base away. This chain connects TRBV6-1 to TRBJ1-1; TRBD1 matches 8 bases. CDR1 and CDR2 (germline): MNHNS, SASEGT. The trim removed 2 bases at V and 1 base at J, leaving 3 bases unmatched. CDR3 size: 15 residues. The CDR3 region has the DNA TGTGCCAGCAGTGAACTGGGGACAGGGAACACTGAAGCTTTCTTT. Protein product: CASSELGTGNTEAFF.